The 3 T cell receptor beta chains in this list originate from one sample, sequenced in a study of response to subunit inactivated influenza vaccine. TCRdb re-called the RT-PCR reads through MiXCR, storing one row per CDR3 protein. The table has some 850,000 distinct CDR3 sequences, roughly 18% seen once; the top ten hold 9.5% to 13%. The input for sequencing was PBMCs from blood, taken more than 4 days after vaccination. All receptors come from a man in his fifties or sixties who received an inactivated influenza vaccine.

This chain connects TRBV6-1 to TRBJ2-1, with D unclear. Germline values: CDR1 MNHNS, CDR2 SASEGT. V lost 6 bases to trimming and J lost 0 bases, with 12 bases between them. This CDR3 spans 15 amino acids. The CDR3 spells CASRAAGSSYNEQFF. Here the CDR3 DNA reads TGTGCCAGCAGGGCGGCCGGCAGCTCCTACAATGAGCAGTTCTTC.

The V and J genes are TRBV10-3 and TRBJ1-1; possibly TRBD1 for D (5 bases). The CDR3 runs 13 residues. Trimming cost V 7 bases and J 0 bases, with 9 bases left between them. Germline V gene data show CDR1 as ENHRY and CDR2 as SYGVKD. CDR3 DNA: TGTGCCATCACTAAGACAGTGAACACTGAAGCTTTCTTT. Protein: CAITKTVNTEAFF.

This clonotype was observed a single time. This chain links TRBV7-9 with TRBJ2-7, with D unresolved. This CDR3 has 15 amino acids. The germline CDR1 and CDR2 sequences are SEHNR and FQNEAQ (reference sequence). V was clipped by 1 base and J by 0 bases, with 10 bases between them. The CDR3 protein is CASSLVEASSYEQYF. The CDR3 nucleotides are TGTGCCAGCAGCTTAGTCGAGGCCAGCTCCTACGAGCAGTACTTC.